The clone carrying this TCR beta chain was observed many times. Its antigen is unidentified. This sample is part of a study of CD8 T cells in ankylosing spondylitis. Study conclusions and caveats: A TCR beta motif of 7 or 8 highly homologous variants appeared characteristic of ankylosing spondylitis blood.

The CDR3 consists of 13 residues. V lost 3 bases, J lost 7 bases, and 9 bases lay in between. 5'-RACE, quantitative and with molecular barcodes, yielded the TCR beta libraries. In TCRdb, the 5' RACE reads were re-called with MiXCR into one record per CDR3 protein. This sample yields hundreds of thousands of distinct CDR3 sequences, of which around 18% are seen a single time; 7.5% to 9.5% belongs to the top ten. Sequenced input: blood, either unsorted or a sorted T cell fraction (not recorded which). The receptor was isolated from a male donor with ankylosing spondylitis or in good health (not recorded which). This sequence joins TRBV12-3 or TRBV12-4 and TRBJ1-4; D not certain. The CDR3 DNA sequence: TGTGCCAGCAGTTTCGGGTTGGGTGAAAAACTGTTTTTT. Its protein is CASSFGLGEKLFF.